Following are 27 T cell receptor beta chains from one sample sequenced in a study of CD8+ T cells in alopecia areata. Treatment reported: oral pan-JAK inhibitor, 5-10 mg twice daily. RNA was extracted and reverse transcribed into cDNA as the sequencing template. The protocol was immunoSEQ multiplex PCR, while the TCRdb copy is restricted to in-frame clones and leaves out a portion. The sample contains 200,000 to 250,000 clones, around 65% of which appear only once. The sequences come from CD4+ T cells sorted from blood, collected at week 44, from a patient treated with tofacitinib. Receptor source: a human donor with alopecia areata.

The chain links TRBV27 to TRBJ1-2; no reliable D call. Trimming pared 7 bases from V and 4 bases from J, leaving 16 bases between. CDR1 MNHEY and CDR2 SMNVEV come from the germline V gene (reference sequence). The CDR3 loop spans 14 amino acids. CDR3 nucleotide sequence: TGTGCCAGCAAGCCCGAGATTTTTGCCTATGGCTACACCTTC. As protein: CASKPEIFAYGYTF.

This chain connects TRBV30 to TRBJ2-1; 13 nucleotides align to TRBD2. The V and J ends lost 8 bases and 1 base, in that order; junction bases with no gene match: 5. Germline V gene data show CDR1 as GTSNPN and CDR2 as SVGIG (reference sequence). This CDR3 is built from 15 residues. The CDR3, as DNA: TGTGCCCGAACTAGCGGGGGGGCTTCCTACAATGAGCAGTTCTTC. This encodes CARTSGGASYNEQFF. Complete variable domain (other parts from reference TRBV30 and TRBJ2-1): SQTIHQWPATLVQPVGSPLSLECTVEGTSNPNLYWYRQAAGRGLQLLFYSVGIGQISSEVPQNLSASRPQDRQFILSSKKLLLSDSGFYLCARTSGGASYNEQFFGPGTRLTVL.

The chain has TRBV30 and TRBJ2-3; weak D call: TRBD1 (6 bases). V lost 4 bases and J lost 5, with 22 bases in between. Germline CDR1 and CDR2: GTSNPN and SVGIG (reference sequence). This CDR3 is built from 16 residues. Written as DNA, the CDR3 is TGTGCCTGGACTAGGGACACAATCTACCACAGAGATACGCAGTATTTT. Its protein product is CAWTRDTIYHRDTQYF.

V is TRBV15 and J is TRBJ2-3; 8 bases are a match to TRBD1. Per the germline V gene, CDR1 is LNHNV and CDR2 is YYDKDF (reference sequence). V trimming: 2 bases; J trimming: 2 bases; junction bases outside the gene matches: 9. This CDR3 region has 17 residues. The CDR3 region has the DNA TGTGCCACCAGCAGACCTGGGACAGGTCTTCCCACAGATACGCAGTATTTT. Amino acids: CATSRPGTGLPTDTQYF. Based on the CDR3 plus reference TRBV15 and TRBJ2-3, the full variable domain is DAMVIQNPRYQVTQFGKPVTLSCSQTLNHNVMYWYQQKSSQAPKLLFHYYDKDFNNEADTPDNFQSRRPNTSFCFLDIRSPGLGDTAMYLCATSRPGTGLPTDTQYFGPGTRLTVL.

The V and J genes are TRBV6-5 and TRBJ2-1; weak D call: TRBD1 (6 bases). Germline CDR1 reads MNHEY; CDR2 reads SVGAGI. The CDR3 consists of 14 residues. Trimming left V 3 bases short and J 6 bases short, with 12 bases between. CDR3 loop: CASSYWRGGNEQFF. The CDR3 DNA reads TGTGCCAGCAGTTATTGGAGAGGGGGCAATGAGCAGTTCTTC.

The count of this clone is one. The chain carries TRBV27 and TRBJ1-2; tentative D call: TRBD1 (5 bases). V lost 5 bases and J lost 5, with 18 bases in between. CDR1 and CDR2 (germline): MNHEY, SMNVEV (reference sequence). The CDR3 length is 15 residues. The CDR3 nucleotides read TGTGCCAGCAGTGAAGGGGCGGGGGTAGCGTATGGCTACACCTTC. This gives the protein CASSEGAGVAYGYTF.

The chain employs TRBV15 and TRBJ1-1, with 8 bases that match TRBD1. The V gene's germline CDR1 is LNHNV and CDR2 YYDKDF (reference sequence). Losses at the gene ends were 5 bases for V and 1 base for J; bases not matched to a gene: 6. The CDR3 length is 15 residues. CDR3 sequence: CATSARDRQNTEAFF. CDR3 nucleotide sequence: TGTGCCACCAGCGCGCGGGACAGGCAGAACACTGAAGCTTTCTTT.

The CDR3 nucleotides read TGCGCCAGCAGAGACAGCTCCGTTGAGAACACTGAAGCTTTCTTT. Translated: CASRDSSVENTEAFF. The chain carries TRBV5-1 and TRBJ1-1; D perhaps matches TRBD1 (5 bases). CDR1 and CDR2 (germline): SGHRS, YFSETQ. The CDR3 is made up of 15 amino acids. V was clipped by 5 bases and J by 1 base, with 15 bases between them.

The V and J genes are TRBV30 and TRBJ2-2; no clear D. The CDR3 totals 19 residues. Germline V gives CDR1 GTSNPN, CDR2 SVGIG (reference sequence). V lost 1 base to trimming and J lost 0 bases, with 21 bases between them. CDR3 residues: CAWSASRTPILANTGELFF. Written as DNA, the CDR3 is TGTGCCTGGAGTGCTTCCCGGACCCCAATCCTCGCGAACACCGGGGAGCTGTTTTTT. The full variable domain, with the rest looked up from reference TRBV30 and TRBJ2-2, is SQTIHQWPATLVQPVGSPLSLECTVEGTSNPNLYWYRQAAGRGLQLLFYSVGIGQISSEVPQNLSASRPQDRQFILSSKKLLLSDSGFYLCAWSASRTPILANTGELFFGEGSRLTVL.

The chain is built from TRBV4-3 and TRBJ2-3, with a tentative D call TRBD1 (5 bases). The V end lost 0 bases, the J end lost 6 bases, and 13 bases lay between the germline ends. The CDR3 sequence is 15 residues long. In germline, CDR1 is LGHNA, CDR2 YSLEER. CDR3 amino acids: CASSQDLQVVDTQYF. DNA of the CDR3: TGCGCCAGCAGCCAAGATTTACAGGTGGTGGATACGCAGTATTTT.

The table lists this clone with a few counts. The chain couples TRBV29-1 to TRBJ1-2; 7 nucleotides match TRBD1. The V gene end was trimmed by 5 bases and the J gene end by 8 bases; junction bases not matched to a gene: 14. The CDR3 length is 14 residues. Germline lookup yields CDR1 SQVTM and CDR2 ANQGSEA. CDR3 sequence: CSVSPEGGQRGYTF. The CDR3 nucleotides are TGCAGCGTTAGCCCGGAAGGGGGCCAGCGCGGCTACACCTTC.

The chain has TRBV30 and TRBJ2-1, with unresolved D. This CDR3 contains 18 residues. Trimming shortened V by 0 bases and J by 5 bases, and 23 bases separated the two germline ends. Germline CDR1 is GTSNPN and CDR2 is SVGIG (reference sequence). CDR3 protein: CAWSVHVSWVDRNNEQFF. The CDR3 DNA sequence: TGTGCCTGGAGTGTACACGTCTCCTGGGTGGATAGGAACAATGAGCAGTTCTTC.

The chain links TRBV19 to TRBJ1-2; D not certain. Germline V gene data show CDR1 as LNHDA and CDR2 as SQIVND (reference sequence). This CDR3 spans 11 amino acids. The V and J ends lost 6 bases and 3 bases respectively, with 5 bases between them. The CDR3 loop reads CASSHDYGYTF. The CDR3 bases are TGTGCCAGTAGCCATGACTATGGCTACACCTTC.

A single count supports this clone. The chain has TRBV5-1 and TRBJ1-1; D is possibly TRBD1 (5 bases). The germline gives CDR1 SGHRS, CDR2 YFSETQ. The CDR3 is 15 residues long. Deletions cut 1 base from V and 4 bases from J, with 14 bases between. The DNA for the CDR3 is TGCGCCAGCAGCTTGCCAGGGAGTCCGGGCACTGAAGCTTTCTTT. This translates into CASSLPGSPGTEAFF.

The chain has TRBV5-1 and TRBJ2-5; D is unresolved. Deletions cut 1 base from V and 5 bases from J, with 9 bases between. The CDR3 length is 13 residues. Germline CDR1 and CDR2: SGHRS and YFSETQ. CDR3 DNA sequence: TGCGCCAGCAGCTTGAAGGGATCGGAGACCCAGTACTTC. The encoded protein is CASSLKGSETQYF.

This chain connects TRBV7-2 to TRBJ2-3; 7 nucleotides line up with TRBD2. The germline gives CDR1 SGHTA, CDR2 FQGNSA. The length of the CDR3 is 16 residues. Trimming cost V 4 bases and J 6 bases; bases outside gene matches: 13. The CDR3 reads CASSYQAGKRVDTQYF. In DNA, the CDR3 is TGTGCCAGCAGCTACCAAGCGGGGAAAAGGGTGGATACGCAGTATTTT.

The rearrangement links TRBV29-1 to TRBJ1-2; D is perhaps TRBD1 (5 bases). Germline V CDR1 and CDR2: SQVTM, ANQGSEA. The CDR3 sequence is 15 residues long. Deletions cut 7 bases from V and 0 bases from J, with 18 bases between. The CDR3 region has the DNA TGCAGCGCCGGGGCGGGGGGTAGCCCTAACTATGGCTACACCTTC. As protein: CSAGAGGSPNYGYTF.

In this sample, this clone turned up a few times. The chain has TRBV29-1 and TRBJ1-1; unclear D gene. The CDR3 totals 13 residues. Germline lookup yields CDR1 SQVTM and CDR2 ANQGSEA. Trimming removed 6 bases from V and 0 bases from J, with 11 bases in between. CDR3 residues: CSVSGVLNTEAFF. In nucleotides, the CDR3 is TGCAGCGTGTCTGGGGTCCTGAACACTGAAGCTTTCTTT.

This clone showed up just a few times. The chain recombines TRBV19 with TRBJ1-1; D perhaps matches TRBD1 (5 bases). The ends were cut back, 5 bases at V and 1 base at J, with 11 bases in the middle. This CDR3 contains 14 residues. Germline V CDR1 and CDR2: LNHDA, SQIVND (reference sequence). The CDR3 sequence: CASSSADRNTEAFF. In nucleotides, the CDR3 is TGTGCCAGTAGTTCAGCCGACAGGAACACTGAAGCTTTCTTT.

The CDR3: CASSPNFGGARSYEQYF. The CDR3 bases are TGTGCCAGCAGTCCTAATTTCGGGGGCGCGAGGTCCTACGAGCAGTACTTC. This chain connects TRBV7-8 to TRBJ2-7; D is tentatively TRBD1 or TRBD2 (6 bases each). V gave up 6 bases and J gave up 1 base, with 22 bases separating them. This CDR3 contains 17 residues. CDR1 SGHVS and CDR2 FQNEAQ come from the germline V gene.

The chain combines TRBV5-6 with TRBJ1-1; D is possibly TRBD1 (5 bases). This CDR3 region has 14 residues. The V gene lost 1 base and the J gene lost 3 bases, with 10 bases spanning the gap. The germline V gene has CDR1 SGHDT and CDR2 YYEEEE. DNA for the CDR3: TGTGCCAGCAGCTTGTTGGGACCCCACACTGAAGCTTTCTTT. It is translated as CASSLLGPHTEAFF.

The chain carries TRBV9 and TRBJ2-2; TRBD2 agrees at 11 bases. CDR1 is SGDLS and CDR2 is YYNGEE in the germline V gene. Unmatched junction bases numbered 4, after V lost 0 bases and J lost 0 bases. CDR3 length: 18 residues. In nucleotides, the CDR3 is TGTGCCAGCAGCGTAGCTAGCGGGGGGTTCGCGAACACCGGGGAGCTGTTTTTT. This codes for CASSVASGGFANTGELFF.

The J gene is TRBJ2-3, the V gene TRBV29-1, with 10 positions matching TRBD2. With V trimmed by 4 bases and J by 2 bases, 6 bases remained unmatched. Germline lookup yields CDR1 SQVTM and CDR2 ANQGSEA. The CDR3 has 15 residues. The CDR3 loop is CSVGTSGVLTDTQYF. The CDR3 DNA follows: TGCAGCGTTGGTACTAGCGGGGTCCTCACAGATACGCAGTATTTT.

The V call is TRBV10-2, the J call TRBJ1-4; D ambiguous. The CDR3 has 13 amino acids. The germline CDR1 and CDR2 sequences are WSHSY and SAAADI. With 0 bases removed from V and 8 bases from J, the gap between germline ends came to 7 bases. In DNA, the CDR3 is TGCGCCAGCAGTGAGTCTCCGCCGGAAAAACTGTTTTTT. This translates into CASSESPPEKLFF.

The V and J genes are TRBV30 and TRBJ1-1; the D gene is possibly TRBD1 (5 bases). The V end was cut by 5 bases, the J end by 4 bases, with 14 bases between. The CDR3 spans 13 residues. Germline V gives CDR1 GTSNPN, CDR2 SVGIG (reference sequence). Here the CDR3 reads CAWGRGGGTEAFF. Written as DNA, the CDR3 is TGTGCCTGGGGCCGCGGCGGGGGCACTGAAGCTTTCTTT.

The chain joins TRBV2 to TRBJ1-4; unclear D gene. Germline-derived CDR1 and CDR2 are SNHLY and FYNNEI. V dropped 5 bases and J dropped 8 bases, with 9 bases sitting between them. The CDR3 runs 12 residues. In nucleotides, the CDR3 is TGTGCCAGCAGTTACCGCAACGAAAAACTGTTTTTT. Protein: CASSYRNEKLFF.

This clone occurred once. The genes are TRBV5-1 and TRBJ1-2; 7 positions match TRBD1. V shed 4 bases and J 1 base; nucleotides not matched to a gene: 4. Germline V lookup: CDR1 SGHRS, CDR2 YFSETQ. The CDR3 has 14 amino acids. The CDR3 sequence: CASSGTAFNYGYTF. DNA for the CDR3: TGCGCCAGCAGCGGGACAGCTTTTAACTATGGCTACACCTTC.